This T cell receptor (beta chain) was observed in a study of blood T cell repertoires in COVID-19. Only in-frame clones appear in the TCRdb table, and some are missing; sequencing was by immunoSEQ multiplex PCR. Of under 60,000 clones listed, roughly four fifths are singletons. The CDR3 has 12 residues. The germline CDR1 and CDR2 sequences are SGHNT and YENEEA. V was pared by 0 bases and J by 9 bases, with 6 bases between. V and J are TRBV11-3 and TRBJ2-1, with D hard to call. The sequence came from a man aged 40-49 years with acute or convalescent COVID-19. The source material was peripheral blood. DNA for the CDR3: TGTGCCAGCAGCTTAGATTCCAGTGAGCAGTTCTTC. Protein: CASSLDSSEQFF.